This record looks at one TCR beta chain sequence and its context. Its matching antigen is unknown. This entry belongs to a study of post-analysis software for immune sequencing data. Study as a whole: As for disease course, relapsing-remitting, secondary progressive and progressive-relapsing multiple sclerosis were all included. Regarding the study as a whole: Strong co-clustering by F measure was evident for samples that had been prepared in the same batch. Multiple sclerosis patients had significantly lower normalized Chao1 diversity than controls.

Prepared libraries of TCR beta cDNA carried unique molecular identifiers. Each sample of about 0.95 to 11 million input T cells yielded around 500,000 cDNA molecules, so each molecule approximated one T cell. TCRdb reprocessed the PCR reads with MiXCR, giving one entry per CDR3 protein. Of approximately 350,000 distinct CDR3 sequences listed, less than 40% are singletons. The source of this sequence is a girl aged 10 to 17 with multiple sclerosis. Sequencing used blood.

The CDR3 nucleotides read TGTGCCAGCAGCTTAGCAAACTATCAGGAGACCCAGTACTTC. This sequence encodes CASSLANYQETQYF. The V and J genes are TRBV7-9 and TRBJ2-5; D gene ambiguous. Germline CDR1 SEHNR, CDR2 FQNEAQ (reference sequence). V lost 0 bases and J 5 bases, leaving 10 bases between the germline ends. The CDR3 loop spans 14 amino acids.